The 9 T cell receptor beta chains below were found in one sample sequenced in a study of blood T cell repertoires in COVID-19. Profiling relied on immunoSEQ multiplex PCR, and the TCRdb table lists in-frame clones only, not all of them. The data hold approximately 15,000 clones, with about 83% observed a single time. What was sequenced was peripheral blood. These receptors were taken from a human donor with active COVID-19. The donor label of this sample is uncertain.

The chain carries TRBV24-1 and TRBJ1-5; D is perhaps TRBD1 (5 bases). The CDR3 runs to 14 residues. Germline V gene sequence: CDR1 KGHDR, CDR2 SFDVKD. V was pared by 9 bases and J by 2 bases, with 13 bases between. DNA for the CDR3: TGTGCCACCCCTATCGGGGGGGGCAATCAGCCCCAGCATTTT. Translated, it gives CATPIGGGNQPQHF.

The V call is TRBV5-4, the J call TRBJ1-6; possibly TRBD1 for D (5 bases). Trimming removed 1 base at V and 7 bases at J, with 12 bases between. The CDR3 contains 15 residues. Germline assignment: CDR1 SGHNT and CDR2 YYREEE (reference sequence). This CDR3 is CASSLKGRLNSPLHF. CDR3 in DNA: TGTGCCAGCAGCTTGAAGGGGCGGCTGAATTCACCCCTCCACTTT.

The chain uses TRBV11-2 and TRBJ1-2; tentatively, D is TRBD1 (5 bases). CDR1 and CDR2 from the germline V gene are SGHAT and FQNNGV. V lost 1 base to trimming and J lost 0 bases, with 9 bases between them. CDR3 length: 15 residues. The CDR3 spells CASSLAGVTNYGYTF. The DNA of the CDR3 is TGTGCCAGCAGCTTAGCGGGGGTTACTAACTATGGCTACACCTTC.

This chain's CDR3 is CASSRTVGDTIYF. The CDR3 coding sequence is TGTGCCAGCAGCAGGACAGTAGGTGACACCATATATTTT. This chain joins TRBV11-3 and TRBJ1-3; the D gene is possibly TRBD1 (6 bases). The V and J ends lost 5 bases and 8 bases respectively, with 13 bases between them. From germline, CDR1 is SGHNT and CDR2 YENEEA. The CDR3 has 13 amino acids.

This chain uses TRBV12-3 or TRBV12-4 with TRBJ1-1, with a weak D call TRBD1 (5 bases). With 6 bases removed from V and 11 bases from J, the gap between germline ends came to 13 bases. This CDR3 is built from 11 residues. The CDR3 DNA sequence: TGTGCCAGCAGAAAAAGGGAGGGGGCTTTCTTT. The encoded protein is CASRKREGAFF.

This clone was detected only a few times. The CDR3 region is CASTRAGGTDTQYF. CDR3 coding DNA: TGTGCCAGCACCCGGGCAGGAGGGACAGATACGCAGTATTTT. This chain links TRBV2 with TRBJ2-3, with D perhaps matching TRBD2 (6 bases). CDR1 is SNHLY and CDR2 is FYNNEI in the germline V gene. There are 14 residues in the CDR3. Trimming removed 7 bases from V and 3 bases from J, with 14 bases in between.

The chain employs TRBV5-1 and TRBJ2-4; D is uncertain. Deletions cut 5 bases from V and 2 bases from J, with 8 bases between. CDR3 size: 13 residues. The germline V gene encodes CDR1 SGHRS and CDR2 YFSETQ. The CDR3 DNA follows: TGCGCCAGCAGTGAGAATCCCAAAAACATTCAGTACTTC. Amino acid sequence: CASSENPKNIQYF.

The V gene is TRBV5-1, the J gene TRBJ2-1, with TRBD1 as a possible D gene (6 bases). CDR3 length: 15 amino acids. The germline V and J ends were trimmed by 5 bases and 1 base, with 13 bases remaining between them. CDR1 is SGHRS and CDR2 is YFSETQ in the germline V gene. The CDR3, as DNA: TGCGCCAGCAGATTAGGGGGAGATTCCTACAATGAGCAGTTCTTC. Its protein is CASRLGGDSYNEQFF.

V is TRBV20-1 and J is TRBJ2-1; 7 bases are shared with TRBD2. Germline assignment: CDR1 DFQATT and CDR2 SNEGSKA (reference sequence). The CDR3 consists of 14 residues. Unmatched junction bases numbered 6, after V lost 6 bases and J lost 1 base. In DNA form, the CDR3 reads TGCAGTGCCAGTCCTAGCGGTTCCTACAATGAGCAGTTCTTC. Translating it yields CSASPSGSYNEQFF.